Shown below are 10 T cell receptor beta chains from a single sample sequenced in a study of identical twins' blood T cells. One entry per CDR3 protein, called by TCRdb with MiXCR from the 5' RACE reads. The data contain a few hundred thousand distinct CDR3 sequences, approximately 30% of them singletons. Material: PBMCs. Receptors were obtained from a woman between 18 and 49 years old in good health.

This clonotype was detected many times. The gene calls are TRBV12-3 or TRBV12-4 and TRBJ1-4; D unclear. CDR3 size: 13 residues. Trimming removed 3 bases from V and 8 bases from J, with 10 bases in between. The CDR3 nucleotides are TGTGCCAGCAGTTTGCAGATAGGGGAAAAACTGTTTTTT. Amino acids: CASSLQIGEKLFF.

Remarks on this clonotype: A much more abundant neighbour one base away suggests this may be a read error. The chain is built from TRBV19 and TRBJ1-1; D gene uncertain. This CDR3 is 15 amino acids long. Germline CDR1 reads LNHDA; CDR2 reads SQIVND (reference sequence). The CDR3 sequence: CASSMWAGENTEASF. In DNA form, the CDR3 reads TGTGCCAGTAGTATGTGGGCAGGAGAGAACACTGAAGCTTCCTTT.

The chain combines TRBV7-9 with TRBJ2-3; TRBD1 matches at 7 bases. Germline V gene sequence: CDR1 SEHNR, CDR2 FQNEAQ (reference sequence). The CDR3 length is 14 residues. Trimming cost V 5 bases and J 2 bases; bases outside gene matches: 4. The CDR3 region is CASSQGQNTDTQYF. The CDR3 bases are TGTGCCAGCAGCCAGGGACAGAACACAGATACGCAGTATTTT.

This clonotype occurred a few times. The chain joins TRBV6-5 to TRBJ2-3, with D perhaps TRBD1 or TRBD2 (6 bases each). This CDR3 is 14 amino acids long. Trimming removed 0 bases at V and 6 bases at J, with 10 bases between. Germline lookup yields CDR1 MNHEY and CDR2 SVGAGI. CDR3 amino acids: CASSYSTGGDTQYF. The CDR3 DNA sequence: TGTGCCAGCAGTTACTCGACAGGAGGGGATACGCAGTATTTT.

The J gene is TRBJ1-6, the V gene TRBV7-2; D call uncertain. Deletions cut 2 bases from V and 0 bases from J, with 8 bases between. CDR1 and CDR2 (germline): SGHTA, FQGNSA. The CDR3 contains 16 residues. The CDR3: CASSLSAFSYNSPLHF. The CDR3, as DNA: TGTGCCAGCAGCTTATCAGCATTCTCCTATAATTCACCCCTCCACTTT.

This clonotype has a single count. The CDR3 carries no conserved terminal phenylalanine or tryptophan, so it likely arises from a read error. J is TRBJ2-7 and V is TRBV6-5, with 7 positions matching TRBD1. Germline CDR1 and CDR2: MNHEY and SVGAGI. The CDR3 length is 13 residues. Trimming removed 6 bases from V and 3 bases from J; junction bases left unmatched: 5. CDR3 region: CASRYGTDYEQYL. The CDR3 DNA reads TGTGCCAGCAGATACGGGACAGACTACGAGCAGTACTTA.

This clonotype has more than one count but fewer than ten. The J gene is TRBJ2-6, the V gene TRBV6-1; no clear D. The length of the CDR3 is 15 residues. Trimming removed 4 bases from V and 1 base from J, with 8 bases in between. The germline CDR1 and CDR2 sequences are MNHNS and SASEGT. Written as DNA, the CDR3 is TGTGCCAGCAGTGTAGGTCAGTCTGGGGCCAACGTCCTGACTTTC. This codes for CASSVGQSGANVLTF.

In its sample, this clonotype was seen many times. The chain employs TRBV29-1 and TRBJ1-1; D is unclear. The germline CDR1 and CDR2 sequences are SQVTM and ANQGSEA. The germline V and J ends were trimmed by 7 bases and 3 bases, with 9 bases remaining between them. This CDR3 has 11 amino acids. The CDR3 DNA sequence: TGCAGCGAAGGACGGGACACTGAAGCTTTCTTT. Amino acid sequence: CSEGRDTEAFF. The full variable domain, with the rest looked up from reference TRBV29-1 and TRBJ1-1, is SAVISQKPSRDICQRGTSLTIQCQVDSQVTMMFWYRQQPGQSLTLIATANQGSEATYESGFVIDKFPISRPNLTFSTLTVSNMSPEDSSIYLCSEGRDTEAFFGQGTRLTVV.

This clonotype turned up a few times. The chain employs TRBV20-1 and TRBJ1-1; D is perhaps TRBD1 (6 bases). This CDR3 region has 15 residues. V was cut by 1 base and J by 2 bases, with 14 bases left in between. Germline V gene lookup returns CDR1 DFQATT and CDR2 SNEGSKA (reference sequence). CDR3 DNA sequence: TGCAGTGCTAGAGCGACAGGACGGGGTAACACTGAAGCTTTCTTT. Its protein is CSARATGRGNTEAFF.

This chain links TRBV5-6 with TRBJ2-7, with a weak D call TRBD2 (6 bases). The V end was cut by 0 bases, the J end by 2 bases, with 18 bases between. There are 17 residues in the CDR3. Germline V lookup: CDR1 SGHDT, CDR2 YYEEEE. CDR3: CASSLVSTGLLTYEQYF. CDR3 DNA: TGTGCCAGCAGCTTGGTATCAACGGGACTCCTTACCTACGAGCAGTACTTC.